Following are 31 T cell receptor beta chains from one sample sequenced in a study of blood T cell repertoires in COVID-19. The protocol was immunoSEQ multiplex PCR, while the TCRdb copy is restricted to in-frame clones and leaves out a portion. The sample has 95,000 to 120,000 clones, roughly 84% seen once. Sequencing input: peripheral blood. Source of these receptors: a man aged 35-49 years with acute or convalescent COVID-19.

This clone was counted a single time. The same CDR3 also results from other DNA sequences found in this sample. V and J are TRBV6-5 and TRBJ2-7; D perhaps matches TRBD1 (5 bases). The V gene's germline CDR1 is MNHEY and CDR2 SVGAGI. The V and J ends lost 0 bases and 2 bases respectively, with 8 bases between them. The CDR3 has 14 residues. The CDR3 here is CASSYSAGTYEQYF. Here the CDR3 DNA reads TGTGCCAGCAGTTACTCGGCAGGGACCTACGAGCAGTACTTC.

The rearrangement links TRBV30 to TRBJ1-6, with a possible D match to TRBD1 (6 bases). This CDR3 spans 14 amino acids. Per the germline V gene, CDR1 is GTSNPN and CDR2 is SVGIG (reference sequence). V was cut by 5 bases and J by 8 bases, with 16 bases left in between. CDR3 nucleotides: TGTGCCTGGCGACGTCGAGGGGGGGATTCACCCCTCCACTTT. This codes for CAWRRRGGDSPLHF.

The chain uses TRBV12-3 or TRBV12-4 and TRBJ2-7, with D unclear. This CDR3 region has 13 residues. The V gene lost 3 bases and the J gene lost 0 bases, with 6 bases spanning the gap. CDR3 bases: TGTGCCAGCAGTTTGGGCAACTCCTACGAGCAGTACTTC. Protein: CASSLGNSYEQYF.

The genes are TRBV27 and TRBJ2-7, with 11 bases fitting TRBD2. V shed 2 bases and J 1 base; nucleotides not matched to a gene: 1. Germline lookup yields CDR1 MNHEY and CDR2 SMNVEV (reference sequence). The CDR3 length is 15 residues. CDR3 loop: CASSLTSGGSYEQYF. The CDR3 bases are TGTGCCAGCAGTTTAACTAGCGGGGGTTCCTACGAGCAGTACTTC.

The chain couples TRBV5-8 to TRBJ2-7, with TRBD1 matching over 8 bases. The V gene end was trimmed by 1 base and the J gene end by 0 bases; junction bases not matched to a gene: 18. There are 20 residues in the CDR3. Per germline, CDR1 SGHTS and CDR2 YDEGEE. CDR3 DNA: TGTGCCAGCAGCTTGTCCCGCGGGACAGGTCCTATTCCATTCTCCTACGAGCAGTACTTC. It translates to CASSLSRGTGPIPFSYEQYF.

This chain connects TRBV7-2 to TRBJ2-5; D is perhaps TRBD2 (5 bases). Trimming took off 4 bases at V and 6 bases at J, with 12 bases between the two ends. There are 13 residues in the CDR3. CDR1 and CDR2 (germline): SGHTA, FQGNSA. CDR3 in DNA: TGTGCCAGCAGCTCGGGGTTCGTGCAGACCCAGTACTTC. Protein sequence: CASSSGFVQTQYF.

J is TRBJ2-3 and V is TRBV24-1; maybe TRBD1 (6 bases). V was shortened by 6 bases and J by 1 base, with 7 bases between the two germline ends. CDR1 and CDR2 (germline): KGHDR, SFDVKD. The CDR3 covers 13 residues. CDR3 in DNA: TGTGCCACCAGTCAGGGGCGCACAGATACGCAGTATTTT. Protein: CATSQGRTDTQYF.

The chain joins TRBV19 to TRBJ2-2, with 9 bases lining up with TRBD2. The CDR3 is 16 amino acids. Trimming took 0 bases from V and 4 from J; bases not matched to a gene: 3. Per the germline V gene, CDR1 is LNHDA and CDR2 is SQIVND (reference sequence). CDR3 in DNA: TGTGCCAGTAGTATAGAGCCTAGCGGGGTCACCGGGGAGCTGTTTTTT. Amino acid sequence: CASSIEPSGVTGELFF.

J is TRBJ2-1 and V is TRBV5-1; 16 positions match TRBD2. The germline V gene encodes CDR1 SGHRS and CDR2 YFSETQ. V lost 1 base to trimming and J lost 0 bases; unmatched junction nucleotides: 7. This CDR3 region has 20 residues. This CDR3 is CASSLPGLAGGPSSYNEQFF. The CDR3 DNA follows: TGCGCCAGCAGCTTGCCGGGACTAGCGGGGGGGCCGAGCTCCTACAATGAGCAGTTCTTC. The whole variable domain, remainder taken from reference TRBV5-1 and TRBJ2-1, is KAGVTQTPRYLIKTRGQQVTLSCSPISGHRSVSWYQQTPGQGLQFLFEYFSETQRNKGNFPGRFSGRQFSNSRSEMNVSTLELGDSALYLCASSLPGLAGGPSSYNEQFFGPGTRLTVL.

The V call is TRBV18, the J call TRBJ2-1; TRBD1 might be the D (6 bases). The CDR3 is made up of 13 amino acids. Germline V gives CDR1 KGHSH, CDR2 LQKENI. Trimming took 7 bases from V and 2 from J, leaving 9 bases between them. CDR3 loop: CASLDSPYNEQFF. DNA for the CDR3: TGTGCCAGCTTGGACAGTCCCTACAATGAGCAGTTCTTC. The full variable domain, rest sourced from reference TRBV18 and TRBJ2-1, is NAGVMQNPRHLVRRRGQEARLRCSPMKGHSHVYWYRQLPEEGLKFMVYLQKENIIDESGMPKERFSAEFPKEGPSILRIQQVVRGDSAAYFCASLDSPYNEQFFGPGTRLTVL.

This clone was observed a few times. The rearrangement uses TRBV12-3 or TRBV12-4 and TRBJ2-7, with TRBD2 as a possible D gene (5 bases). Trimming took off 4 bases at V and 1 base at J, with 5 bases between the two ends. The CDR3 sequence is 12 residues long. As DNA, the CDR3 is TGTGCCAGCAGTTCGGGGTCCTACGAGCAGTACTTC. It is translated as CASSSGSYEQYF.

The CDR3 loop is CASSQDDNSPLHF. The DNA for the CDR3 is TGTGCCAGCAGCCAAGACGATAATTCACCCCTCCACTTT. The V call is TRBV3-1 (or the pseudogene TRBV3-2), the J call TRBJ1-6; D not certain. Germline V CDR1 and CDR2: LGHDT, YNNKEL (reference sequence). The CDR3 loop spans 13 amino acids. V lost 0 bases and J lost 5, with 2 bases in between.

The chain links TRBV13 to TRBJ1-1, with TRBD1 identical over 12 bases. The CDR3 sequence is 18 residues long. With V trimmed by 6 bases and J by 3 bases, 14 bases remained unmatched. Germline V CDR1 and CDR2: PRHDT, FYEKMQ (reference sequence). The CDR3 loop is CASSSSRDRGRGDTEAFF. The DNA of the CDR3 is TGTGCCAGCAGTTCTTCCCGGGACAGGGGGCGCGGGGACACTGAAGCTTTCTTT.

The rearrangement joins TRBV7-9 to TRBJ2-7; 7 bases agree with TRBD2. The germline CDR1 and CDR2 sequences are SEHNR and FQNEAQ (reference sequence). This CDR3 has 14 amino acids. J lost 4 bases, V lost 1 base, and 4 bases had no gene match. CDR3 loop: CASSLEGLSYEQYF. The DNA for the CDR3 is TGTGCCAGCAGCTTAGAGGGACTAAGTTACGAGCAGTACTTC.

V and J are TRBV7-9 and TRBJ2-1; 12 bases are shared with TRBD1. The CDR3 has 15 amino acids. Germline loops: CDR1 SEHNR, CDR2 FQNEAQ (reference sequence). V shed 6 bases and J 7 bases; nucleotides not matched to a gene: 7. The CDR3: CASRSGDRGPNEQFF. CDR3 coding DNA: TGTGCCAGCAGATCCGGGGACAGGGGGCCAAATGAGCAGTTCTTC.

The V gene is TRBV7-3, the J gene TRBJ2-3; 8 bases map to TRBD1. This CDR3 spans 14 amino acids. CDR1 is SGHTA and CDR2 is FQGTGA in the germline V gene. V lost 5 bases and J lost 6; bases outside the gene matches: 7. The CDR3, as DNA: TGTGCCAGCAGCGCGGACAGGGCGTCCGATACGCAGTATTTT. Residues: CASSADRASDTQYF.

This chain links TRBV19 with TRBJ2-3; maybe TRBD1 (6 bases). This CDR3 spans 14 amino acids. CDR1 is LNHDA, CDR2 SQIVND, per germline (reference sequence). Trimming removed 4 bases at V and 4 bases at J, with 12 bases between. CDR3 loop: CASSTLTGPDTQYF. The CDR3 DNA is TGTGCCAGTAGTACCCTGACAGGACCAGATACGCAGTATTTT.

This clone was seen more than once but under ten times. This chain uses TRBV7-8 with TRBJ1-2; TRBD1 agrees at 7 bases. CDR1 is SGHVS and CDR2 is FQNEAQ in the germline V gene. V lost 2 bases to trimming and J lost 3 bases; unmatched junction nucleotides: 9. The CDR3 length is 16 residues. The CDR3 is CASSLPLSTGHYGYTF. CDR3 in DNA: TGTGCCAGCAGCTTACCCCTTTCGACAGGGCACTATGGCTACACCTTC.

This CDR3 reads CASSELQGWYEQYF. Written as DNA, the CDR3 is TGTGCCAGCAGTGAATTACAGGGCTGGTACGAGCAGTACTTC. The rearrangement joins TRBV2 to TRBJ2-7, with a possible D match to TRBD1 (6 bases). CDR1 is SNHLY and CDR2 is FYNNEI in the germline V gene. Trimming pared 2 bases from V and 4 bases from J, leaving 12 bases between. The CDR3 extends over 14 amino acids.

In its sample, this clone was seen once. The chain is built from TRBV19 and TRBJ2-3; no reliable D call. CDR1 is LNHDA and CDR2 is SQIVND in the germline V gene (reference sequence). V gave up 3 bases and J gave up 1 base, with 11 bases separating them. The CDR3 sequence is 15 residues long. The CDR3 nucleotides are TGTGCCAGTAGTATCGCAACAACCGGCACAGATACGCAGTATTTT. It encodes CASSIATTGTDTQYF.

V is TRBV7-2 and J is TRBJ2-1; 8 bases align to TRBD2. The CDR3 has 16 amino acids. Germline trimming cut 3 bases from V and 5 bases from J; bases unmatched to any gene: 9. Germline CDR1 is SGHTA and CDR2 is FQGNSA. CDR3 in amino acids: CASSFARGGLDNEQFF. CDR3 DNA: TGTGCCAGCAGCTTCGCCCGGGGGGGCCTCGACAATGAGCAGTTCTTC.

The V and J genes are TRBV27 and TRBJ1-5; no reliable D call. CDR1 and CDR2 from the germline V gene are MNHEY and SMNVEV (reference sequence). Trimming pared 3 bases from V and 0 bases from J, leaving 3 bases between. This CDR3 has 13 amino acids. Here the CDR3 DNA reads TGTGCCAGCAGTTTCTATAGCAATCAGCCCCAGCATTTT. Its protein product is CASSFYSNQPQHF.

The chain is built from TRBV5-1 and TRBJ2-3; D not certain. This CDR3 is 16 amino acids long. Germline V gene data show CDR1 as SGHRS and CDR2 as YFSETQ. V was trimmed by 1 base and J by 0 bases, leaving 12 bases between them. CDR3 in amino acids: CASSLLADISTDTQYF. CDR3 DNA sequence: TGCGCCAGCAGCTTGCTTGCAGACATTAGCACAGATACGCAGTATTTT.

The chain joins TRBV15 to TRBJ2-4, with D possibly matching TRBD2 (5 bases). V was clipped by 2 bases and J by 8 bases, with 10 bases between them. This CDR3 region has 13 residues. The germline CDR1 and CDR2 sequences are LNHNV and YYDKDF (reference sequence). The CDR3 DNA is TGTGCCACCAGCAGATTTACTAGAGACATTCAGTACTTC. This codes for CATSRFTRDIQYF.

The chain carries TRBV10-3 and TRBJ1-1; unclear D gene. V was pared by 3 bases and J by 1 base, with 6 bases between. CDR3 size: 13 residues. CDR1 and CDR2 (germline): ENHRY, SYGVKD. DNA of the CDR3: TGTGCCATCAGTGAAGCAGGGAACACTGAAGCTTTCTTT. Amino acids: CAISEAGNTEAFF.

CDR3 protein: CASSLGGGSTDTQYF. Written as DNA, the CDR3 is TGTGCCAGCAGTTTGGGGGGGGGTAGCACAGATACGCAGTATTTT. This chain uses TRBV27 with TRBJ2-3, with 7 bases aligning to TRBD2. CDR3 length: 15 amino acids. Germline values: CDR1 MNHEY, CDR2 SMNVEV (reference sequence). Losses at the gene ends were 3 bases for V and 0 bases for J; bases not matched to a gene: 3.

The chain recombines TRBV18 with TRBJ1-2, with 7 nucleotides matching TRBD1. V was clipped by 2 bases and J by 1 base; unmatched bases: 10. This CDR3 is 17 amino acids long. Germline V gene data show CDR1 as KGHSH and CDR2 as LQKENI. The CDR3 coding sequence is TGTGCCAGCTCACCAGGTTCCCCGACAGGGTTTAACTATGGCTACACCTTC. Amino acids: CASSPGSPTGFNYGYTF.

The chain employs TRBV19 and TRBJ2-5; 8 bases line up with TRBD2. The junction had 7 bases not matched to a gene; V was cut back by 6 bases and J by 4 bases. The CDR3 contains 14 residues. Germline V lookup: CDR1 LNHDA, CDR2 SQIVND (reference sequence). CDR3: CASRSAGGRETQYF. CDR3 sequence (DNA): TGTGCCAGTAGGAGCGCGGGGGGCCGAGAGACCCAGTACTTC. Filled out from reference TRBV19 and TRBJ2-5, the complete variable domain reads DGGITQSPKYLFRKEGQNVTLSCEQNLNHDAMYWYRQDPGQGLRLIYYSQIVNDFQKGDIAEGYSVSREKKESFPLTVTSAQKNPTAFYLCASRSAGGRETQYFGPGTRLLVL.

The gene calls are TRBV9 and TRBJ1-6; 7 bases align to TRBD1. The CDR3 is 18 amino acids. Germline CDR1 reads SGDLS; CDR2 reads YYNGEE. With 0 bases clipped from V and 7 bases from J, the junction kept 13 bases outside the gene matches. CDR3 in DNA: TGTGCCAGCAGCGTAGGGGGAGGACAGGCCGGAGGGAATTCACCCCTCCACTTT. This codes for CASSVGGGQAGGNSPLHF.

The chain carries TRBV5-4 and TRBJ1-6; D perhaps matches TRBD1 (6 bases). The ends were cut back, 0 bases at V and 10 bases at J, with 11 bases in the middle. CDR3 length equals 14 residues. Germline-derived CDR1 and CDR2 are SGHNT and YYREEE (reference sequence). The CDR3 protein is CASSLGLQGSPLHF. DNA for the CDR3: TGTGCCAGCAGCTTGGGCCTACAGGGCTCACCCCTCCACTTT.

The rearrangement links TRBV5-6 to TRBJ2-2; 13 bases line up with TRBD2. This CDR3 is 18 amino acids long. In germline, CDR1 is SGHDT, CDR2 YYEEEE. J gave up 3 bases and V 0 bases, and 5 bases lay outside the gene matches. The CDR3 region is CASSLVVTSGGYTGELFF. CDR3 coding DNA: TGTGCCAGCAGCTTGGTGGTGACTAGCGGGGGGTACACCGGGGAGCTGTTTTTT. The entire variable domain, with the rest obtained from reference TRBV5-6 and TRBJ2-2, is as follows: DAGVTQSPTHLIKTRGQQVTLRCSPKSGHDTVSWYQQALGQGPQFIFQYYEEEERQRGNFPDRFSGHQFPNYSSELNVNALLLGDSALYLCASSLVVTSGGYTGELFFGEGSRLTVL.